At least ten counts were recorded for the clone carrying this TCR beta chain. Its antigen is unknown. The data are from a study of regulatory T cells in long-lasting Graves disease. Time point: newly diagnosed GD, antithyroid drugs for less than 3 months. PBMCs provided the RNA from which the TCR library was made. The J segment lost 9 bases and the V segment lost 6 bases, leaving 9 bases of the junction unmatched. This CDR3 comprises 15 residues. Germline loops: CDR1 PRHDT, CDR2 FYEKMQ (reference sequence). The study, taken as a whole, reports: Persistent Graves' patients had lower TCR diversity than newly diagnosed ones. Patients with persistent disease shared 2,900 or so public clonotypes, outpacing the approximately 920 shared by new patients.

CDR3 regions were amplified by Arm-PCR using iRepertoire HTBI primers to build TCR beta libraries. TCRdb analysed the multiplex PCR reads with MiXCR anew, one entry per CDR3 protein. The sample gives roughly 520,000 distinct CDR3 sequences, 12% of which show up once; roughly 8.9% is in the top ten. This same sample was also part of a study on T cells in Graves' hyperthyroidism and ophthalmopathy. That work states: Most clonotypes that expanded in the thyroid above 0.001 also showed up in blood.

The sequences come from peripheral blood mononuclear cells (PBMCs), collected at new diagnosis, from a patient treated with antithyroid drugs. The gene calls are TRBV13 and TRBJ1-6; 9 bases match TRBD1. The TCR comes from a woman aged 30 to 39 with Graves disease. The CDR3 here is CASSSEGQGGSPLHF. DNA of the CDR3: TGTGCCAGCAGTTCGGAGGGACAGGGAGGTTCACCCCTCCACTTT.